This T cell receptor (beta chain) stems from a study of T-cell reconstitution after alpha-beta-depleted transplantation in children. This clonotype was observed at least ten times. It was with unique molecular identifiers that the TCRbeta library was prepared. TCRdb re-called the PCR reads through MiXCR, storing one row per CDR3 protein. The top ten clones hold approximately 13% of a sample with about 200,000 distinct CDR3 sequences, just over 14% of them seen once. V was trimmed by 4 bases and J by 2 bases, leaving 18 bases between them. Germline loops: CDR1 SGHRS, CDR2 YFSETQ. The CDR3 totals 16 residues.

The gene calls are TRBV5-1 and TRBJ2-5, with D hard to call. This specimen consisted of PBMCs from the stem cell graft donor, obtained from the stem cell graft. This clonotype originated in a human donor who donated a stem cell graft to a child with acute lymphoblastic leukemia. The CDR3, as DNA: TGCGCCAGCAGCCTGGATGTTGGGTCCCGACAAGAGACCCAGTACTTC. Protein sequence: CASSLDVGSRQETQYF.